This T cell receptor (beta chain) was recorded in a study of T-cell reconstitution after alpha-beta-depleted transplantation in children. This CDR3 has 15 amino acids. Germline CDR1 reads DFQATT; CDR2 reads SNEGSKA (reference sequence). Losses at the gene ends were 2 bases for V and 2 bases for J; bases not matched to a gene: 5. As it was prepared, the TCRbeta library received unique molecular identifiers. TCRdb processed the PCR reads anew with MiXCR; each CDR3 protein has one entry. This table holds some 280,000 distinct CDR3 sequences, around 9.6% found once. This clonotype was detected only a few times.

The source material was PBMCs from the stem cell graft donor, sampled from the stem cell graft. V is TRBV20-1 and J is TRBJ2-3; 9 nucleotides line up with TRBD2. This receptor was identified in a human donor who donated a stem cell graft to a child with SCID. CDR3 DNA sequence: TGCAGTGCTAGATCGACTAGCGGATACACAGATACGCAGTATTTT. Translated: CSARSTSGYTDTQYF.